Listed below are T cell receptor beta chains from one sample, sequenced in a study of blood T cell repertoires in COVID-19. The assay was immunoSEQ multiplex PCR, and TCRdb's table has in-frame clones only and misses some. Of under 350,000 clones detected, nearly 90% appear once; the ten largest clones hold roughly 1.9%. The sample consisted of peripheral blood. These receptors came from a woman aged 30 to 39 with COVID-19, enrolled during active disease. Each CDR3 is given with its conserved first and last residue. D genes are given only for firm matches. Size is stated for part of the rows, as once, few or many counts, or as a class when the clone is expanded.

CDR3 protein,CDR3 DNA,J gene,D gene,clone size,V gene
CASSHGTGDYGYTF,TGTGCCAGCAGCCATGGGACAGGGGACTATGGCTACACCTTC,TRBJ1-2,TRBD1,.,TRBV11-3
CASSQGFLSRQPQHF,TGTGCCAGCAGTCAGGGCTTTTTGTCGAGACAGCCCCAGCATTTT,TRBJ1-5,.,.,TRBV28
CASSPPSGQGYYGYTF,TGTGCCAGCTCACCACCCTCGGGACAGGGATATTATGGCTACACCTTC,TRBJ1-2,TRBD1,.,TRBV18
CASSIAVSGRDIQYF,TGTGCCAGCAGTATAGCGGTGTCGGGGCGTGACATTCAGTACTTC,TRBJ2-4,.,.,TRBV6-5
CASSLVMGGQETQYF,TGTGCCAGCAGCTTAGTGATGGGGGGGCAAGAGACCCAGTACTTC,TRBJ2-5,TRBD2,.,TRBV7-9
CASSLFPTGEAFF,TGTGCCAGCAGCTTATTCCCGACAGGTGAAGCTTTCTTT,TRBJ1-1,.,once,TRBV7-3
CASSLAPGQDSPLHF,TGCGCCAGCAGCTTGGCTCCGGGACAGGACTCACCCCTCCACTTT,TRBJ1-6,TRBD1,.,TRBV5-1
CASSYGPTGLAKNIQYF,TGTGCCAGCAGTTACGGGCCGACAGGGCTAGCCAAAAACATTCAGTACTTC,TRBJ2-4,TRBD1,.,TRBV6-2/TRBV6-3
CATSRDPRQLNSPLHF,TGTGCCACCAGCAGAGATCCCAGACAGCTAAATTCACCCCTCCACTTT,TRBJ1-6,.,.,TRBV15
CASSFGGETQYF,TGTGCCAGCAGCTTCGGGGGGGAGACCCAGTACTTC,TRBJ2-5,TRBD2,.,TRBV5-5
CASSEGGTAQHF,TGTGCCAGCAGTGAAGGAGGGACGGCCCAGCATTTT,TRBJ1-5,.,.,TRBV28
CASMTVGNTIYF,TGTGCCAGTATGACAGTTGGAAACACCATATATTTT,TRBJ1-3,.,.,TRBV12-3/TRBV12-4
CASSLETNTEAFF,TGTGCCAGCAGTTTAGAGACTAACACTGAAGCTTTCTTT,TRBJ1-1,.,.,TRBV12-3/TRBV12-4
CATADGHSNQPQHF,TGTGCCACCGCGGACGGACATAGCAATCAGCCCCAGCATTTT,TRBJ1-5,.,.,TRBV3-1/TRBV3-2
CASTTALVANEQFF,TGTGCCAGCACCACCGCCCTAGTCGCGAATGAGCAGTTCTTC,TRBJ2-1,.,.,TRBV6-5
CASSSDRYNSPLHF,TGTGCCAGCAGTTCGGACAGATATAATTCACCCCTCCACTTT,TRBJ1-6,.,.,TRBV27
CASRQLADSYNEQFF,TGCGCCAGCAGGCAATTAGCGGATTCCTACAATGAGCAGTTCTTC,TRBJ2-1,.,.,TRBV4-1
CASSLVGGSLVVSGGRSSYNEQFF,TGCGCCAGCAGCTTGGTAGGTGGCAGTTTAGTAGTTAGCGGGGGCCGAAGCTCCTACAATGAGCAGTTCTTC,TRBJ2-1,TRBD2,.,TRBV5-1
CASSEFNSGSTDTQYF,TGTGCCAGCAGTGAATTTAATAGCGGTTCCACAGATACGCAGTATTTT,TRBJ2-3,.,.,TRBV25-1
CASSPGGDYGYTF,TGTGCCAGCTCACCAGGCGGAGACTATGGCTACACCTTC,TRBJ1-2,.,.,TRBV18
CASPEGVTGGRRYQPQHF,TGCGCCAGCCCTGAAGGGGTGACAGGGGGCCGTCGGTATCAGCCCCAGCATTTT,TRBJ1-5,TRBD1,.,TRBV10-1
CSAQGAPNQPQHF,TGCAGCGCCCAGGGGGCTCCCAATCAGCCCCAGCATTTT,TRBJ1-5,TRBD1,.,TRBV29-1
CASSHGLEGDTQYF,TGCGCCAGCAGCCATGGACTAGAGGGGGATACGCAGTATTTT,TRBJ2-3,TRBD2,.,TRBV4-1
CASSVDYEQYF,TGTGCCAGCAGCGTAGACTACGAGCAGTACTTC,TRBJ2-7,.,.,TRBV2